This TCR beta chain was obtained from a study of cytomegalovirus exposure and HLA in healthy donors. In the study overall: Tens of millions of unique TCR sequences came from HLA-typed donors in an early release.

In the PCR, 60 Vbeta and 13 Jbeta primers were used. Here immunoSEQ multiplex PCR was the method, and the copy in TCRdb shows in-frame clones only, minus some. The sample shows around 120,000 clones, around 79% of them seen only once. As to this clone: Its specificity is not known.

Points from the study as a whole: When the data were analyzed later, several of the most significant clusters appeared to be linked to common viral pathogens.

The specimen sequenced was PBMCs. This receptor was identified in a woman between 35 and 50 years old in good health and CMV-seronegative.

The CDR3 DNA reads TGTGCCAGCAGTGAAAAACTAGGGTCAAATGGCTACACCTTC. It specifies CASSEKLGSNGYTF. The chain couples TRBV2 to TRBJ1-2; no clear D. The CDR3 length is 14 residues. Between the trimmed V and J ends, which lost 2 bases and 6 bases, there was a span of 13 bases. Per germline, CDR1 SNHLY and CDR2 FYNNEI.